This T cell receptor beta chain emerged from a study of OX40 agonist ivuxolimab in advanced cancers. The wider study: An agonistic human IgG2 monoclonal antibody against OX40 (CD134) was given. Whole-study results and caveats: What antigens the expanded peripheral T cells recognized was never established. Near-lowest levels of clonal expansion characterized partial responders at 0.1-3.0 mg/kg.

The repertoire was sequenced with immunoSEQ multiplex PCR; TCRdb's copy has only in-frame clones and lacks some. This repertoire shows about 52,000 clones, less than 90% found once; its top ten account for less than 7%. Germline CDR1 is MNHNY and CDR2 is SVGAGI (reference sequence). The CDR3 totals 15 residues. Germline trimming cut 2 bases from V and 2 bases from J; bases unmatched to any gene: 5. On this clone: What it recognizes is unknown.

This TCR was sampled from an adult with an advanced solid tumor such as melanoma, head and neck, liver or kidney cancer. The J gene is TRBJ1-2, the V gene TRBV6-6; 7 nucleotides align to TRBD1. Sequenced here: CD4+ or CD8+ T cells sorted from blood, sampled in a trial of the OX40 agonist ivuxolimab. CDR3 residues: CASSYDGTVNYGYTF. The DNA for the CDR3 is TGTGCCAGCAGTTACGATGGGACAGTCAACTATGGCTACACCTTC.